This entry describes one TCR beta chain. This CDR3 spans 15 amino acids. Trimming took 5 bases from V and 5 from J; bases not matched to a gene: 6. Germline-derived CDR1 and CDR2 are LNHDA and SQIVND (reference sequence). The entry originates in a study of preoperative IRX-2 immunotherapy in early breast cancer. Here immunoSEQ multiplex PCR was the method, and the copy in TCRdb shows in-frame clones only, minus some. The sample lists roughly 29,000 clones, 85% to 90% occurring once. The treatment was: preoperative locoregional IRX-2 cytokine immunotherapy. Patients received preoperative, locoregional IRX-2 cytokine immunotherapy in a phase Ib study.

This rearrangement joins TRBV19 to TRBJ2-7, with 13 bases matching TRBD2. The source of this sequence is a human donor with breast cancer. The specimen was taken from a patient treated with IRX-2 immunotherapy. CDR3 protein: CASSLLAGGIHEQYF. The CDR3 DNA follows: TGTGCCAGTAGTTTACTAGCGGGAGGGATCCACGAGCAGTACTTC.